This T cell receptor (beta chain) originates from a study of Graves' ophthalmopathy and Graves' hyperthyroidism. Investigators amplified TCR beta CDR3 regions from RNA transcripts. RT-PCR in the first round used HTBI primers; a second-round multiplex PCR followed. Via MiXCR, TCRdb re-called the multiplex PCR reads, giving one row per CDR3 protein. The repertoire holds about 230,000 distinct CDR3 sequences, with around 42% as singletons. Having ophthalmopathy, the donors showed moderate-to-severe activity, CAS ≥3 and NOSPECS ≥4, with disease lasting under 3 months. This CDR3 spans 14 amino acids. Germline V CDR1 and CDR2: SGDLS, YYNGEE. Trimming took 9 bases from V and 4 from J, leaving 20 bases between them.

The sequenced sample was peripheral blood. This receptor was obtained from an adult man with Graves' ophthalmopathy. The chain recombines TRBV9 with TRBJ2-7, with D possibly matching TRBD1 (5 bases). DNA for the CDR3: TGTGCCAAAGGTCGGCAAGGGGCACCGTACGAGCAGTACTTC. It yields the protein CAKGRQGAPYEQYF. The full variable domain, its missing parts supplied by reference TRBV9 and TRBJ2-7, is DSGVTQTPKHLITATGQRVTLRCSPRSGDLSVYWYQQSLDQGLQFLIQYYNGEERAKGNILERFSAQQFPDLHSELNLSSLELGDSALYFCAKGRQGAPYEQYFGPGTRLTVT.